The 18 T cell receptor beta chains given below trace back to one sample, sequenced in a study of T cells in Graves' hyperthyroidism and ophthalmopathy. RNA transcripts served as the template for amplifying TCR beta CDR3 regions. Primed by the HTBI set, a first-round RT-PCR was run on the TCR CDR3. One entry per CDR3 protein results from TCRdb running MiXCR on the multiplex PCR reads. This table has around 600,000 distinct CDR3 sequences, more than 13% appearing once. Specimen: blood. These receptors originate from a woman under 30 with Graves' ophthalmopathy.

This clonotype was seen many times. The V call is TRBV11-3, the J call TRBJ2-5; TRBD2 aligns across 12 bases. The CDR3 runs to 18 residues. The V gene's germline CDR1 is SGHNT and CDR2 YENEEA. The V gene end was trimmed by 1 base and the J gene end by 5 bases; junction bases not matched to a gene: 11. CDR3 DNA sequence: TGTGCCAGCAGCTTAGGACTAGCGGGAGCCCCCCGGGTGGAGACCCAGTACTTC. This codes for CASSLGLAGAPRVETQYF.

This clonotype appeared many times. The V gene is TRBV5-1, the J gene TRBJ2-7, with TRBD2 matching over 15 bases. Germline CDR1 SGHRS, CDR2 YFSETQ. This CDR3 spans 16 amino acids. After removal of 4 bases from V and 4 bases from J, the junction contained 6 bases not matched to a gene. The CDR3 DNA follows: TGCGCCAGCAGCAGGGGACTAGCGGGAGGAGAGTACGAGCAGTACTTC. As protein: CASSRGLAGGEYEQYF.

This clonotype has ten or more counts. The chain has TRBV4-1 and TRBJ1-1; perhaps TRBD1 as D (5 bases). The germline V gene has CDR1 MGHRA and CDR2 YSYEKL. Trimming took off 6 bases at V and 1 base at J, with 18 bases between the two ends. CDR3 size: 16 residues. CDR3 protein: CASRPALGPRNTEAFF. As DNA, the CDR3 is TGCGCCAGCAGGCCGGCACTGGGACCTCGGAACACTGAAGCTTTCTTT.

The sample holds many counts of this clonotype. The rearrangement links TRBV27 to TRBJ2-7, with 8 nucleotides matching TRBD1. The length of the CDR3 is 16 residues. V trimming: 5 bases; J trimming: 1 base; junction bases outside the gene matches: 10. Looked up from germline, CDR1 is MNHEY and CDR2 is SMNVEV (reference sequence). The CDR3 DNA follows: TGTGCCAGCAGTGGAGTCGACAGGGGAAGGTCCTACGAGCAGTACTTC. Protein product: CASSGVDRGRSYEQYF.

This clonotype was seen many times. This chain uses TRBV7-3 with TRBJ2-7, with 11 bases fitting TRBD2. Germline lookup yields CDR1 SGHTA and CDR2 FQGTGA. J lost 2 bases, V lost 4 bases, and 19 bases had no gene match. This CDR3 has 20 residues. CDR3 in amino acids: CASSSARTGTSGGPAYEQYF. In DNA form, the CDR3 reads TGTGCCAGCAGCTCCGCGAGGACCGGGACTAGCGGAGGCCCAGCCTACGAGCAGTACTTC.

This clonotype was detected many times. This sequence joins TRBV20-1 and TRBJ2-3; D possibly corresponds to TRBD2 (6 bases). Germline-derived CDR1 and CDR2 are DFQATT and SNEGSKA (reference sequence). V dropped 3 bases and J dropped 6 bases, with 13 bases sitting between them. The CDR3 loop spans 13 amino acids. CDR3 sequence reads: CSARRLGADTQYF. The CDR3 nucleotides are TGCAGTGCTAGGCGACTAGGCGCGGATACGCAGTATTTT.

The V call is TRBV5-1, the J call TRBJ2-5; 7 positions agree with TRBD1. The CDR3 sequence is 14 residues long. Losses at the gene ends were 4 bases for V and 4 bases for J; bases not matched to a gene: 7. From germline, CDR1 is SGHRS and CDR2 YFSETQ. CDR3 bases: TGCGCCAGCAGCGAGGGGCGACAGGGAGAGACCCAGTACTTC. Protein: CASSEGRQGETQYF. The full variable domain, with the rest looked up from reference TRBV5-1 and TRBJ2-5, is KAGVTQTPRYLIKTRGQQVTLSCSPISGHRSVSWYQQTPGQGLQFLFEYFSETQRNKGNFPGRFSGRQFSNSRSEMNVSTLELGDSALYLCASSEGRQGETQYFGPGTRLLVL.

The table lists this clonotype with many counts. The rearrangement links TRBV20-1 to TRBJ2-3; no reliable D call. CDR3 length: 14 amino acids. From germline, CDR1 is DFQATT and CDR2 SNEGSKA (reference sequence). Between the trimmed V and J ends, which lost 5 bases and 2 bases, there was a span of 14 bases. CDR3 DNA sequence: TGCAGTGCTGCCCGAGGTTCCGACACAGATACGCAGTATTTT. Protein sequence: CSAARGSDTDTQYF.

This clonotype has at least ten counts. The chain joins TRBV29-1 to TRBJ1-1, with TRBD1 as a possible D gene (6 bases). The germline V gene has CDR1 SQVTM and CDR2 ANQGSEA. Trimming took off 6 bases at V and 7 bases at J, with 18 bases between the two ends. The CDR3 is 13 residues long. CDR3 nucleotide sequence: TGCAGCGTACCAGGGGACCTCAGGAATGAAGCTTTCTTT. The encoded protein is CSVPGDLRNEAFF.

Ten or more counts support this clonotype. This chain uses TRBV7-2 with TRBJ2-5; a weak D match, TRBD2 (5 bases). Germline CDR1 SGHTA, CDR2 FQGNSA. CDR3 length: 15 amino acids. Trimming removed 3 bases at V and 3 bases at J, with 14 bases between. The CDR3 nucleotides read TGTGCCAGCAGCTTCCCCCCGAGCGGAGAAGAGACCCAGTACTTC. Its translation is CASSFPPSGEETQYF.

The V call is TRBV6-2 or TRBV6-3, the J call TRBJ2-1; 7 positions agree with TRBD2. The CDR3 consists of 19 residues. Germline V gene data show CDR1 as MNHEY and CDR2 as SVGEGT. Trimming at V came to 9 bases and at J to 3 bases, leaving 23 bases not matched to a gene. This CDR3 is CASRSPLTERAGSYNEQFF. The DNA of the CDR3 is TGTGCCAGTAGATCCCCTTTGACCGAGAGAGCGGGGAGCTACAATGAGCAGTTCTTC.

Points on this clonotype: A read error may explain this, as a much larger clone is one base away. The V and J genes are TRBV19 and TRBJ2-1; D is perhaps TRBD2 (7 bases). The end of the DNA is better explained by TRBJ2-7, so the J call may be wrong. The CDR3 contains 15 residues. Germline CDR1 is LNHDA and CDR2 is SQIVND (reference sequence). The CDR3 is CASSKGGSSYNEQYF. Written as DNA, the CDR3 is TGTGCCAGCTCCAAGGGGGGGAGCTCCTACAATGAGCAGTACTTC.

Only a few counts were recorded for this clonotype. V is TRBV5-6 and J is TRBJ1-5; TRBD1 aligns across 7 bases. Germline CDR1 reads SGHDT; CDR2 reads YYEEEE. Trimming removed 2 bases from V and 8 bases from J; junction bases left unmatched: 1. This CDR3 contains 12 residues. Here the CDR3 reads CASSFRGEPQHF. CDR3 DNA: TGTGCCAGCAGCTTCAGGGGGGAGCCCCAGCATTTT. Full variable domain (missing parts from reference TRBV5-6 and TRBJ1-5): DAGVTQSPTHLIKTRGQQVTLRCSPKSGHDTVSWYQQALGQGPQFIFQYYEEEERQRGNFPDRFSGHQFPNYSSELNVNALLLGDSALYLCASSFRGEPQHFGDGTRLSIL.

In regard to this clonotype: A clone one base away is much larger, so this may be a read error. V is TRBV5-5 and J is TRBJ2-1, with D uncertain. This CDR3 contains 15 residues. Germline lookup yields CDR1 SGHKS and CDR2 YYEKEE (reference sequence). Trimming stripped 6 bases from V and 4 bases from J, with 17 bases between. The CDR3 spells CASIHANSMYNEQFF. The DNA for the CDR3 is TGTGCCAGCATCCACGCCAATAGCATGTACAATGAGCAGTTCTTC. The full variable domain, in which reference TRBV5-5 and TRBJ2-1 provide the parts outside the CDR3, is DAGVTQSPTHLIKTRGQQVTLRCSPISGHKSVSWYQQVLGQGPQFIFQYYEKEERGRGNFPDRFSARQFPNYSSELNVNALLLGDSALYLCASIHANSMYNEQFFGPGTRLTVL.

This clonotype was detected many times. The chain recombines TRBV7-9 with TRBJ2-1; the D is unclear. The CDR3 length is 14 residues. Germline loops: CDR1 SEHNR, CDR2 FQNEAQ (reference sequence). The V and J ends lost 4 bases and 4 bases respectively, with 11 bases between them. The CDR3 is CASSWAQLYNEQFF. The CDR3 DNA sequence: TGTGCCAGCAGCTGGGCTCAATTGTACAATGAGCAGTTCTTC.

There are many counts of this clonotype. The chain couples TRBV5-8 to TRBJ1-5; possibly TRBD1 for D (5 bases). Between the trimmed V and J ends, which lost 0 bases and 1 base, there was a span of 11 bases. The CDR3 has 16 residues. CDR1 SGHTS and CDR2 YDEGEE come from the germline V gene. CDR3 sequence (DNA): TGTGCCAGCAGCTTGGGCCAGGCAGGGAGCAATCAGCCCCAGCATTTT. It translates to CASSLGQAGSNQPQHF. Filled out from reference TRBV5-8 and TRBJ1-5, the complete variable domain reads EAGVTQSPTHLIKTRGQQATLRCSPISGHTSVYWYQQALGLGLQFLLWYDEGEERNRGNFPPRFSGRQFPNYSSELNVNALELEDSALYLCASSLGQAGSNQPQHFGDGTRLSIL.

This clonotype was counted a few times. The chain links TRBV12-3 or TRBV12-4 to TRBJ2-7; D might be TRBD1 or TRBD2, each matching 6 bases. This CDR3 spans 15 amino acids. Trimming cost V 0 bases and J 5 bases, with 14 bases left between them. In DNA form, the CDR3 reads TGTGCCAGCAGTTTAGCGCAACAGGGACTGGACGAGCAGTACTTC. This encodes CASSLAQQGLDEQYF.

This clonotype has ten or more counts. The chain recombines TRBV9 with TRBJ2-1; D may match TRBD1 or TRBD2 (5 bases each). Per the germline V gene, CDR1 is SGDLS and CDR2 is YYNGEE. This CDR3 contains 16 residues. Trimming pared 4 bases from V and 6 bases from J, leaving 20 bases between. CDR3 bases: TGTGCCAGCAGCCCCGGGGCAGGAATTTTCATCAATGAGCAGTTCTTC. It yields the protein CASSPGAGIFINEQFF.